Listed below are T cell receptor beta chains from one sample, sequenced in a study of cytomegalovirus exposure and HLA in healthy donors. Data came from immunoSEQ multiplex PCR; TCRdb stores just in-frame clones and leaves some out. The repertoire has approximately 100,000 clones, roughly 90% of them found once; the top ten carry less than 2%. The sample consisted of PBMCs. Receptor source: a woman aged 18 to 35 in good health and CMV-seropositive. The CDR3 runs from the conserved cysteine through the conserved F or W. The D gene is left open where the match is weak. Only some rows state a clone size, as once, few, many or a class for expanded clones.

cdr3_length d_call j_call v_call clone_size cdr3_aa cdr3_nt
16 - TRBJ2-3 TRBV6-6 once CASSLRITRPTDTQYF TGTGCCAGCAGTCTCCGAATCACGAGGCCCACAGATACGCAGTATTTT
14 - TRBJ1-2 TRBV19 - CASSIGRANYGYTF TGTGCCAGTAGCATTGGCCGTGCTAACTATGGCTACACCTTC
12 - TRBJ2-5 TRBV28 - CASSFGGNPQYF TGTGCCAGCAGTTTCGGAGGGAACCCCCAGTACTTC
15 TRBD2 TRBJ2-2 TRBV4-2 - CATRVAGANTGELFF TGTGCCACCCGAGTAGCGGGGGCAAACACCGGGGAGCTGTTTTTT
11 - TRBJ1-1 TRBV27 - CASKFAGEAFF TGTGCCAGCAAATTCGCAGGCGAAGCTTTCTTT
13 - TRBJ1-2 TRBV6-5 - CASSYGPGQGYTF TGTGCCAGCAGTTACGGGCCAGGCCAAGGCTACACCTTC
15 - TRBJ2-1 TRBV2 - CASSDPGGAGNEQFF TGTGCCAGCAGTGACCCCGGGGGAGCCGGCAATGAGCAGTTCTTC
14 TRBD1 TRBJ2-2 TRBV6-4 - CASSETGETGELFF TGTGCCAGCAGTGAGACAGGGGAGACCGGGGAGCTGTTTTTT
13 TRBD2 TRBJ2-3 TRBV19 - CASRLAGTDTQYF TGTGCCAGCCGACTAGCCGGCACAGATACGCAGTATTTT
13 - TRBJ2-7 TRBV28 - CASSLTESYEQYF TGTGCCAGCAGTTTGACAGAATCCTACGAGCAGTACTTC
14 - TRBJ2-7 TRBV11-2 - CASSLGGETYEQYF TGTGCCAGCAGCTTAGGGGGAGAAACCTACGAGCAGTACTTC
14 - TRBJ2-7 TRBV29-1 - CSVERGGESDEQYF TGCAGCGTTGAACGAGGGGGAGAGAGTGACGAGCAGTACTTC
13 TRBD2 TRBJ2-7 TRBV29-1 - CSVGGRASYEQYF TGCAGCGTTGGAGGGAGGGCCTCCTACGAGCAGTACTTC
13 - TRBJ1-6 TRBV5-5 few CASSFGPNSPLHF TGTGCCAGCAGCTTTGGGCCAAATTCACCCCTCCACTTT
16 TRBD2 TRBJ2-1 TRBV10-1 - CASSAAGGPPPTEQFF TGCGCCAGCAGTGCGGCGGGGGGGCCTCCGCCAACTGAGCAGTTCTTC
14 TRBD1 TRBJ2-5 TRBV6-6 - CASSYSGQLETQYF TGTGCCAGCAGTTACTCGGGACAGCTAGAGACCCAGTACTTC
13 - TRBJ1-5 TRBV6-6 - CATVGGTNQPQHF TGTGCCACCGTAGGAGGCACCAATCAGCCCCAGCATTTT
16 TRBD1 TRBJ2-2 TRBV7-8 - CASSPGTGGDTGELFF TGTGCCAGCAGCCCCGGGACAGGGGGGGACACCGGGGAGCTGTTTTTT
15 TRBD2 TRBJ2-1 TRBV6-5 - CASSKAGTSHNEQFF TGTGCCAGCAGTAAGGCCGGGACTAGCCACAATGAGCAGTTCTTC
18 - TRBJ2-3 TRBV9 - CASSVGHPGGKNTDTQYF TGTGCCAGCAGCGTAGGCCACCCGGGGGGCAAAAACACAGATACGCAGTATTTT
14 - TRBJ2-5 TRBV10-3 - CAISAGRGQETQYF TGTGCCATCAGTGCTGGCAGGGGCCAAGAGACCCAGTACTTC
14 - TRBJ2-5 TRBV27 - CASSLSQGQETQYF TGTGCCAGCAGTTTATCGCAGGGTCAAGAGACCCAGTACTTC
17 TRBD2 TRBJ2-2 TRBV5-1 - CASSFPGRDYNTGELFF TGCGCCAGCAGCTTTCCGGGCCGGGACTATAACACCGGGGAGCTGTTTTTT
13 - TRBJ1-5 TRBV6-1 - CASSEQGNQPQHF TGTGCCAGCAGTGAGCAGGGGAATCAGCCCCAGCATTTT
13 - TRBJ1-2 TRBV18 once CASSPQGNYGYAF TGTGCCAGCTCACCTCAGGGAAACTATGGCTACGCCTTC
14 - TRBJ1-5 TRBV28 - CASSFRLGNQPQHF TGTGCCAGCAGTTTCCGGTTAGGCAATCAGCCCCAGCATTTT
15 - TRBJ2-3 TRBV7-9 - CASSLARGSTDTQYF TGTGCCAGCAGCTTAGCTCGGGGGAGCACAGATACGCAGTATTTT
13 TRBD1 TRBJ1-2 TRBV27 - CASRAQGDYGYTF TGTGCCAGCAGGGCACAGGGGGACTATGGCTACACCTTC
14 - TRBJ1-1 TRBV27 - CASSSPRGSTEAFF TGTGCCAGCAGTTCCCCGCGGGGGAGCACTGAAGCTTTCTTT
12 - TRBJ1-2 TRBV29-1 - CSALKGLDGYTF TGCAGCGCTCTCAAGGGGCTGGATGGCTACACCTTC
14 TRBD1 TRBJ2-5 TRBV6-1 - CASRPQGASETQYF TGTGCCAGCAGGCCTCAGGGGGCTTCGGAGACCCAGTACTTC
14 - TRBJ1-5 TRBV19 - CASSSRYSNQPQHF TGTGCCAGTAGTTCTAGATATAGCAATCAGCCCCAGCATTTT
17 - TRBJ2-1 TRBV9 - CASSPRGLTISYNEQFF TGTGCCAGCAGCCCCCGTGGACTGACTATATCCTACAATGAGCAGTTCTTC
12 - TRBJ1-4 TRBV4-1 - CASSHRDEKLFF TGCGCCAGCAGCCACAGGGATGAAAAACTGTTTTTT
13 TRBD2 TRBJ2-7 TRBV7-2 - CASSPRTSDEQYF TGTGCCAGCAGCCCGAGGACTAGCGACGAGCAGTACTTC
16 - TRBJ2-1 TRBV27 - CASSLIPDTFYNEQFF TGTGCCAGCAGTTTAATCCCGGACACGTTTTACAATGAGCAGTTCTTC
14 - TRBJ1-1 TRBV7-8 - CASSFSRMNTEAFF TGTGCCAGCAGCTTCTCCAGGATGAACACTGAAGCTTTCTTT
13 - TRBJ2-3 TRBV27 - CASSLSPADTQYF TGTGCCAGCAGTTTATCCCCAGCAGATACGCAGTATTTT
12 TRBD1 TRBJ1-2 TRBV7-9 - CASSRGQDGYTF TGTGCCAGCAGTCGGGGACAGGATGGCTACACCTTC
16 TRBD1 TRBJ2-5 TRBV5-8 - CASSLGQGARQETQYF TGTGCCAGCAGCTTGGGGCAGGGGGCGCGGCAAGAGACCCAGTACTTC
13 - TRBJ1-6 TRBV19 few CASTRTENSPLHF TGTGCCAGTACCCGGACAGAGAATTCACCCCTCCACTTT
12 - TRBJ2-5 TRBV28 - CASSFGVETQYF TGTGCCAGCAGTTTCGGGGTAGAGACCCAGTACTTC
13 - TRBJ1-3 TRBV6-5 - CASSPPNGNTIYF TGTGCCAGCAGCCCCCCTAATGGAAACACCATATATTTT
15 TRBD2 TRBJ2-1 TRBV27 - CASSKRLAGEGEQFF TGTGCCAGCAGTAAAAGGTTAGCGGGGGAAGGTGAGCAGTTCTTC
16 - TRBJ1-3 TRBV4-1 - CASSQVGPGSGNTIYF TGCGCCAGCAGCCAGGTGGGTCCAGGCTCTGGAAACACCATATATTTT
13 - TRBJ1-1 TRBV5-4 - CASSLWRDTEAFF TGTGCCAGCAGCTTGTGGAGGGACACTGAAGCTTTCTTT
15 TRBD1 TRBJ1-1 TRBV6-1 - CASSDRQGLYTEAFF TGTGCCAGCAGTGATAGACAGGGCCTGTACACTGAAGCTTTCTTT
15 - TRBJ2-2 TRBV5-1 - CASSLVGAGSGELFF TGCGCCAGCAGCTTGGTCGGTGCGGGGTCCGGGGAGCTGTTTTTT
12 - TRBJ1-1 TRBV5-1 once CASSVENTEAFF TGCGCCAGCAGCGTAGAGAACACTGAAGCTTTCTTT
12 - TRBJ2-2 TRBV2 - CASSVDTGELFF TGTGCCAGCAGTGTCGACACCGGGGAGCTGTTTTTT
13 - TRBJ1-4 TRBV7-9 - CASSLSRNEKLFF TGTGCCAGCAGCTTGAGTCGGAATGAAAAACTGTTTTTT
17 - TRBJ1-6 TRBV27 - CASSKKPRGSYNSPLHF TGTGCCAGCAGCAAAAAACCTAGGGGCTCCTATAATTCACCCCTCCACTTT
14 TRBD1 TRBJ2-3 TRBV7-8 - CASSRDSLTDTQYF TGTGCCAGCAGCCGGGACAGCCTCACAGATACGCAGTATTTT